This TCR beta chain was documented in a study of blood T cell repertoires in COVID-19. Across the study: Both acute and convalescent COVID-19 samples were obtained from the United States, Italy and Spain.

Method: immunoSEQ multiplex PCR; TCRdb's copy keeps in-frame clones and lacks some. The top ten clones hold roughly 7.8% of a sample with 200,000 to 250,000 clones, about 84% of them seen once. Recruited during active infection, patients (from Seattle) were subsequently followed longitudinally. The CDR3 consists of 13 residues. V dropped 4 bases and J dropped 5; count of bases not matched to a gene: 5. Germline V gene sequence: CDR1 SGHRS, CDR2 YFSETQ. The clonotype was recovered from a woman over 75 with COVID-19, enrolled during active disease. The sample comprised peripheral blood. This chain links TRBV5-1 with TRBJ1-2; 7 bases fit TRBD1. The CDR3 sequence is CASSPPGQYGYTF. The DNA of the CDR3 is TGCGCCAGCAGCCCTCCGGGACAGTATGGCTACACCTTC.